This T cell receptor beta chain was sequenced for a study of OX40 agonist ivuxolimab in advanced cancers. Study overall: Administration of intravenous ivuxolimab to patients occurred every 2 weeks at 0.01 to 10 mg/kg. A mean age of 60 years, range roughly 20 to 90, was recorded, and roughly 80% were male. Prior checkpoint blockade (anti-PD-1, anti-PD-L1 or anti-CTLA-4) was permitted; less than 45% had it. The study's findings and limits: Expanded peripheral T-cell antigen specificity went undetermined.

This CDR3 is 14 amino acids long. The V gene's germline CDR1 is ENHRY and CDR2 SYGVKD. Trimming at V came to 6 bases and at J to 4 bases, leaving 7 bases not matched to a gene. Some clones are missing from TCRdb's copy, which holds only in-frame ones; the method was immunoSEQ multiplex PCR. The data show 45,000 to 60,000 clones, 79% seen once. Worth noting for this clone: The antigen is not known.

The V and J genes are TRBV10-3 and TRBJ2-7, with 9 bases aligning to TRBD1. The material was CD4+ or CD8+ T cells sorted from blood, obtained in a trial of the OX40 agonist ivuxolimab. The TCR comes from an adult with an advanced solid tumor such as melanoma, head and neck, liver or kidney cancer. In DNA, the CDR3 is TGTGCCATCAGCGGGACAGGGCTTGTTTACGAGCAGTACTTC. Its protein product is CAISGTGLVYEQYF.